Listed below are T cell receptor beta chains from one sample, sequenced in a study of CD8+ T cells in alopecia areata. Profiled with immunoSEQ multiplex PCR; TCRdb holds only in-frame clones, not every one. Of some 220,000 clones listed, about 57% are singletons. This sample comprised CD4+ T cells sorted from blood, obtained at week 4, from a patient treated with tofacitinib. Every receptor here comes from a human donor with alopecia areata. Each CDR3 is given with its conserved first and last residue. Fields, in order: J gene, V gene, CDR3 protein.

j_gene: TRBJ2-5
v_gene: TRBV5-1
CDR3aa: CASSLQGGETQYF

j_gene: TRBJ2-1
v_gene: TRBV5-1
CDR3aa: CASRPSGGVSYNEQFF

j_gene: TRBJ2-4
v_gene: TRBV2
CDR3aa: CASRETGRAKNIQYF

j_gene: TRBJ2-6
v_gene: TRBV18
CDR3aa: CASSPVNTGANVLTF

j_gene: TRBJ1-1
v_gene: TRBV30
CDR3aa: CAWSVTLNTEAFF

j_gene: TRBJ1-1
v_gene: TRBV19
CDR3aa: CASGLGPTNTEAFF

j_gene: TRBJ2-3
v_gene: TRBV7-2
CDR3aa: CASSLTRGTDTQYF

j_gene: TRBJ1-1
v_gene: TRBV11-2
CDR3aa: CASSLDLYTEAFF

j_gene: TRBJ1-2
v_gene: TRBV28
CDR3aa: CASSFPAGRETSGYTF

j_gene: TRBJ2-1
v_gene: TRBV29-1
CDR3aa: CSVRFGVVEQFF

j_gene: TRBJ1-6
v_gene: TRBV6-5
CDR3aa: CASRTTDSPLHF

j_gene: TRBJ2-5
v_gene: TRBV5-1
CDR3aa: CASTVGQGYQETQYF

j_gene: TRBJ2-7
v_gene: TRBV4-1
CDR3aa: CASSQGNEQYF

j_gene: TRBJ1-1
v_gene: TRBV29-1
CDR3aa: CSVVLEVLGWAFF

j_gene: TRBJ2-5
v_gene: TRBV6-1
CDR3aa: CASSETGTSGAETQYF

j_gene: TRBJ2-1
v_gene: TRBV12-5
CDR3aa: CASGPPRDSYNEQFF

j_gene: TRBJ2-1
v_gene: TRBV4-1
CDR3aa: CASSQDLGQAYNEQFF

j_gene: TRBJ2-5
v_gene: TRBV6-6
CDR3aa: CASSYSGGAKTQYF

j_gene: TRBJ2-6
v_gene: TRBV5-1
CDR3aa: CASSPGQATISGANVLTF

j_gene: TRBJ1-2
v_gene: TRBV29-1
CDR3aa: CSVEPTGENYGYTF

j_gene: TRBJ1-6
v_gene: TRBV5-6
CDR3aa: CASSSSGTVYNSPLHF

j_gene: TRBJ2-7
v_gene: TRBV27
CDR3aa: CASSSTGYEQYF

j_gene: TRBJ1-6
v_gene: TRBV10-2
CDR3aa: CASSEFDRGLSNSPLHF

j_gene: TRBJ2-2
v_gene: TRBV4-3
CDR3aa: CASSQEGAMDGELFF

j_gene: TRBJ1-6
v_gene: TRBV7-3
CDR3aa: CASGREGGSPLHF

j_gene: TRBJ1-1
v_gene: TRBV6-5
CDR3aa: CASSYGGNTEAFF

j_gene: TRBJ1-4
v_gene: TRBV5-1
CDR3aa: CASSPQAPNEKLFF

j_gene: TRBJ2-4
v_gene: TRBV5-1
CDR3aa: CASSPGLQGLAKNIQYF

j_gene: TRBJ2-7
v_gene: TRBV27
CDR3aa: CASSIDAGRDEQYF

j_gene: TRBJ1-2
v_gene: TRBV25-1
CDR3aa: CASSGGAKGYTF

j_gene: TRBJ1-1
v_gene: TRBV11-2
CDR3aa: CASKQTQGARVGAFF

j_gene: TRBJ2-7
v_gene: TRBV7-9
CDR3aa: CASSRDRGSYEQYF

j_gene: TRBJ2-5
v_gene: TRBV29-1
CDR3aa: CSVVQQGVTQYF

j_gene: TRBJ1-2
v_gene: TRBV5-6
CDR3aa: CASSALGANTF

j_gene: TRBJ1-2
v_gene: TRBV25-1
CDR3aa: CASSDPGAGYTF

j_gene: TRBJ2-1
v_gene: TRBV30
CDR3aa: CAWSEYNEQFF

j_gene: TRBJ1-1
v_gene: TRBV7-6
CDR3aa: CASSKDRLDTEAFF

j_gene: TRBJ2-7
v_gene: TRBV5-5
CDR3aa: CASSLGQGNTYEQYF

j_gene: TRBJ1-4
v_gene: TRBV29-1
CDR3aa: CSVGRQNEKLFF

j_gene: TRBJ1-3
v_gene: TRBV5-1
CDR3aa: CASSLAAQADSGNTIYF

j_gene: TRBJ1-1
v_gene: TRBV30
CDR3aa: CAWRILDRNTEAFF

j_gene: TRBJ1-5
v_gene: TRBV7-8
CDR3aa: CASSLTRIDQPQHF

j_gene: TRBJ2-3
v_gene: TRBV27
CDR3aa: CASSQRPREDTQYF

j_gene: TRBJ2-1
v_gene: TRBV29-1
CDR3aa: CSVKRDLENEQFF

j_gene: TRBJ2-1
v_gene: TRBV30
CDR3aa: CAWTSGGSYDEQFF

j_gene: TRBJ2-7
v_gene: TRBV6-5
CDR3aa: CASSSGGVYEQYF

j_gene: TRBJ1-1
v_gene: TRBV29-1
CDR3aa: CSVVGTPNTEAFF

j_gene: TRBJ1-5
v_gene: TRBV30
CDR3aa: CAWSGDRGIQHF

j_gene: TRBJ1-5
v_gene: TRBV7-8
CDR3aa: CASSLDRGGQPQHF

j_gene: TRBJ2-3
v_gene: TRBV6-6
CDR3aa: CASRDRGGSDTQYF